Reported below is one T cell receptor beta chain. Its antigen is not known. The data belong to a study of shared clonotypes between healthy human individuals. At the level of the study: Three plates each covered CD4 naive and memory; CD8 naive two, CD8 memory one.

Only in-frame clones appear in the TCRdb table, and some are missing; sequencing was by immunoSEQ multiplex PCR. The table records about 680,000 clones, roughly 70% of them present only once. Study observations and caveats: The study drew on few donors, limiting represented genetic and exposure-history diversity.

The V gene lost 7 bases and the J gene lost 9 bases, with 19 bases spanning the gap. This CDR3 comprises 14 residues. Germline CDR1 and CDR2: MDHEN and SYDVKM. The sequenced sample consisted of memory CD4+ T cells sorted from blood. As for subset: CD45RA-negative fraction. This TCR came from a woman in her 30s in good health. The V call is TRBV28, the J call TRBJ2-1; the D gene is possibly TRBD2 (6 bases). As DNA, the CDR3 is TGTGCCAGCAATCTCGCGGGATGGGGGGTTGAGCAGTTCTTC. This sequence encodes CASNLAGWGVEQFF.